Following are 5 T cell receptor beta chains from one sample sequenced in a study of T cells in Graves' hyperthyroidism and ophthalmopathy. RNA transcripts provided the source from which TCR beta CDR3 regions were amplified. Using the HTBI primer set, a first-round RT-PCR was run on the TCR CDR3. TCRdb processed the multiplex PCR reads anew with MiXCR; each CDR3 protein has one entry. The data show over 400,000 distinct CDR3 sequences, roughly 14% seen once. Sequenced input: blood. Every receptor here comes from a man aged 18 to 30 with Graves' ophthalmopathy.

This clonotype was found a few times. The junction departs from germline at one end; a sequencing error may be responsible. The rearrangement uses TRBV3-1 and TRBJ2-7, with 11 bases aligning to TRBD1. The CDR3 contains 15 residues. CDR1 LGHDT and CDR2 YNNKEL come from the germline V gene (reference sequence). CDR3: CASSQDRGRSYGQYF. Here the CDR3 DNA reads TGTGCCAGCAGCCAGGACAGGGGGCGCTCGTACGGGCAGTACTTC.

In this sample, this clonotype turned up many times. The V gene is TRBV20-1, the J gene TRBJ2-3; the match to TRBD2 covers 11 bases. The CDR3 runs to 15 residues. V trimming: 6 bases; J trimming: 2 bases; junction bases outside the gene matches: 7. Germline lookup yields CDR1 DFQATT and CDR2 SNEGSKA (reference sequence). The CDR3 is CSAGLAGGNTDTQYF. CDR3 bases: TGCAGTGCCGGGCTAGCGGGGGGTAACACAGATACGCAGTATTTT.

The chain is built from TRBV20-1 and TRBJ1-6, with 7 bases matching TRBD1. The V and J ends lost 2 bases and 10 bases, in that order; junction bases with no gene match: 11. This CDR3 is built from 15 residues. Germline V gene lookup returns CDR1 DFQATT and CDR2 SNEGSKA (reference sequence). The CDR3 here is CSARRPQGLGSPLHF. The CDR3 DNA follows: TGCAGTGCTAGACGACCACAGGGGCTGGGATCACCCCTCCACTTT.

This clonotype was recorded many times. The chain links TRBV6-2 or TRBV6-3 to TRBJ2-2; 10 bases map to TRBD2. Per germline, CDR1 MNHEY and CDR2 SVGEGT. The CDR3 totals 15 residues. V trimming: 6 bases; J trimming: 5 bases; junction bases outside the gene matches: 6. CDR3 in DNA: TGTGCCAGCAGATTAGCGGGAGGCTTAACCGGGGAGCTGTTTTTT. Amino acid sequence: CASRLAGGLTGELFF.

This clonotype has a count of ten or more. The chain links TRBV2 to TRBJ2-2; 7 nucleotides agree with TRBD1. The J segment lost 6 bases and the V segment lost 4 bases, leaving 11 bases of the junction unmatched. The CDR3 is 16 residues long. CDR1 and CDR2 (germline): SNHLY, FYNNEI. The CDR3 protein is CASSGNDREIPGELFF. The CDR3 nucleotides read TGTGCCAGCAGTGGAAATGACAGGGAAATCCCCGGGGAGCTGTTTTTT. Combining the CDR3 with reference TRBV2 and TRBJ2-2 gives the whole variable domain EPEVTQTPSHQVTQMGQEVILRCVPISNHLYFYWYRQILGQKVEFLVSFYNNEISEKSEIFDDQFSVERPDGSNFTLKIRSTKLEDSAMYFCASSGNDREIPGELFFGEGSRLTVL.